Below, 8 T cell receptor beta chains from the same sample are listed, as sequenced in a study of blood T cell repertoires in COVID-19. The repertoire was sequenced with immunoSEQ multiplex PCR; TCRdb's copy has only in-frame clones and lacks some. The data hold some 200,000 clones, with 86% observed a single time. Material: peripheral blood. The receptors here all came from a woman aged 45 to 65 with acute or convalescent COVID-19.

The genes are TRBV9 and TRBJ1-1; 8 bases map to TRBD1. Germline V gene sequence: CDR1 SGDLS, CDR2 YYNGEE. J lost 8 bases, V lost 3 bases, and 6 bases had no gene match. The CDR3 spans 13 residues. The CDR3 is CASSADWDREAFF. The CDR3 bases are TGTGCCAGCAGCGCAGATTGGGACAGGGAAGCTTTCTTT.

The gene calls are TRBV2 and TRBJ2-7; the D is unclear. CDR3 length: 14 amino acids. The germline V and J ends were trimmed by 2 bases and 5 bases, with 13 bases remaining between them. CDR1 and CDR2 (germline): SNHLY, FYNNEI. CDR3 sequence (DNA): TGTGCCAGCAGTGAATTGGCTTCGATGGACGAGCAGTACTTC. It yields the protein CASSELASMDEQYF.

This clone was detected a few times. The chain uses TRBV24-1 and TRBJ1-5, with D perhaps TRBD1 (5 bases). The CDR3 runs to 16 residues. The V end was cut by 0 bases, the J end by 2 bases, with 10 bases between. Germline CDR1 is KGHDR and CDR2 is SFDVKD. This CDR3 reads CATSDLDGGGNQPQHF. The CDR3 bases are TGTGCCACCAGTGATTTGGACGGGGGTGGCAATCAGCCCCAGCATTTT.

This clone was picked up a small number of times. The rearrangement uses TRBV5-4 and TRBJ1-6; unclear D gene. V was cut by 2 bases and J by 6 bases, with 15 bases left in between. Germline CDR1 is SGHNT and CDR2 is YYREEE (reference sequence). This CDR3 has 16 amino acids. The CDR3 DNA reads TGTGCCAGCAGCTTCCTGCTCCGGGGTACTAATTCACCCCTCCACTTT. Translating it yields CASSFLLRGTNSPLHF.

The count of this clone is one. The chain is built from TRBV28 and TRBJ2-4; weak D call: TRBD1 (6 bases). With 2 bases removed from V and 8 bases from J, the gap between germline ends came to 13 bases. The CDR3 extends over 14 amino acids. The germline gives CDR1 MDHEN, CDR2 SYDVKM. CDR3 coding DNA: TGTGCCAGCAGTTTAGGGACACCCGTGGACATTCAGTACTTC. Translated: CASSLGTPVDIQYF.

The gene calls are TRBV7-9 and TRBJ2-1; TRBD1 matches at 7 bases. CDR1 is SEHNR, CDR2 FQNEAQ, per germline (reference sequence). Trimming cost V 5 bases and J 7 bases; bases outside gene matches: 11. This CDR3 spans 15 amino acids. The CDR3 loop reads CASSQIETGINEQFF. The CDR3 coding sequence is TGTGCCAGCAGCCAGATAGAGACAGGGATAAATGAGCAGTTCTTC.

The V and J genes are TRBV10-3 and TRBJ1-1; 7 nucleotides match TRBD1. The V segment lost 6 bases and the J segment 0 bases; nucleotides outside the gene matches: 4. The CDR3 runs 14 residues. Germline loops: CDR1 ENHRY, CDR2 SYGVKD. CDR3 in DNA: TGTGCCATCAGACAGGGGACACTGAACACTGAAGCTTTCTTT. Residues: CAIRQGTLNTEAFF.

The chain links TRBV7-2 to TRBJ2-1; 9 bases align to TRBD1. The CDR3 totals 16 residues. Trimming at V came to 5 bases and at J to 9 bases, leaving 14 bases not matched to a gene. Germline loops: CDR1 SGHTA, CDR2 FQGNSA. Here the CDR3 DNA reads TGTGCCAGCAGCATACCGGGACAGGGAGTGTGGGGTGAGCAGTTCTTC. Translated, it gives CASSIPGQGVWGEQFF.